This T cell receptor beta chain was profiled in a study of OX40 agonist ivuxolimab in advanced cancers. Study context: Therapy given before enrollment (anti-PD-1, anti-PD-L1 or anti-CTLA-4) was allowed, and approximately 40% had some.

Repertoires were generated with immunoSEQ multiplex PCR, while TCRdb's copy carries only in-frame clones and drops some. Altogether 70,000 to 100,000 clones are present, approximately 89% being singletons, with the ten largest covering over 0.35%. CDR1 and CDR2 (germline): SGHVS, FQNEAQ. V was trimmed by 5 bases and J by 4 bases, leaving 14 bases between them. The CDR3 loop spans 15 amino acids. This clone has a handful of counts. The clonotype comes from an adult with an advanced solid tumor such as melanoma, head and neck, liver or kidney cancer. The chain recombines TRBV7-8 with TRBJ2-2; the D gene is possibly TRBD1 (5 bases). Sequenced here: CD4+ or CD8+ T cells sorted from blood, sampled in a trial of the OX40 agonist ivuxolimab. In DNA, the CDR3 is TGTGCCAGCAGCGCTCGGGCAGGGTTCACCGGGGAGCTGTTTTTT. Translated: CASSARAGFTGELFF.